Listed here are 5 T cell receptor beta chains from one sample, sequenced in a study of PD-1 blockade in classical Hodgkin lymphoma. Sample time point: cycle 4 day 1 (C4D1), after more than five weeks of nivolumab. Every single patient, without exception, relapsed after autologous stem cell transplantation, and brentuximab vedotin exposure varied. The repertoire was sequenced with immunoSEQ multiplex PCR; TCRdb's copy has only in-frame clones and lacks some. The sample shows 90,000 to 140,000 clones, more than 70% of them seen only once. This sample comprised peripheral blood mononuclear cells (PBMCs), obtained before the fourth cycle of nivolumab. These receptors were collected from a human donor with classical Hodgkin lymphoma.

The chain couples TRBV11-2 to TRBJ2-7; possible D gene TRBD2, 5 bases. The CDR3 runs 14 residues. CDR1 and CDR2 (germline): SGHAT, FQNNGV. The V end lost 5 bases, the J end lost 3 bases, and 14 bases lay between the germline ends. CDR3 residues: CASSPGLRDYEQYF. The DNA of the CDR3 is TGTGCCAGCAGCCCAGGCCTCCGGGACTACGAGCAGTACTTC. Variable domain in full (rest from reference TRBV11-2 and TRBJ2-7): EAGVAQSPRYKIIEKRQSVAFWCNPISGHATLYWYQQILGQGPKLLIQFQNNGVVDDSQLPKDRFSAERLKGVDSTLKIQPAKLEDSAVYLCASSPGLRDYEQYFGPGTRLTVT.

This clone was picked up one time. The genes are TRBV5-1 and TRBJ2-7; 12 bases map to TRBD1. Germline V CDR1 and CDR2: SGHRS, YFSETQ. J was trimmed by 5 bases and V by 0 bases; bases with no gene match: 6. CDR3 length equals 16 residues. The CDR3: CASSLAPGTGGHEQYF. Written as DNA, the CDR3 is TGCGCCAGCAGCTTGGCACCCGGGACAGGGGGCCACGAGCAGTACTTC. Combining the CDR3 with reference TRBV5-1 and TRBJ2-7 gives the whole variable domain KAGVTQTPRYLIKTRGQQVTLSCSPISGHRSVSWYQQTPGQGLQFLFEYFSETQRNKGNFPGRFSGRQFSNSRSEMNVSTLELGDSALYLCASSLAPGTGGHEQYFGPGTRLTVT.

This chain joins TRBV6-5 and TRBJ2-5; TRBD1 matches at 7 bases. CDR3 length equals 14 residues. From germline, CDR1 is MNHEY and CDR2 SVGAGI. The V and J ends lost 6 bases and 4 bases, in that order; junction bases with no gene match: 8. CDR3 DNA sequence: TGTGCCAGCAGAGTGGGACAGTCCCGAGAGACCCAGTACTTC. This encodes CASRVGQSRETQYF.

The V call is TRBV18, the J call TRBJ2-5; D gene uncertain. Germline values: CDR1 KGHSH, CDR2 LQKENI. The CDR3 has 13 residues. Trimming removed 3 bases from V and 3 bases from J, with 8 bases in between. CDR3 coding DNA: TGTGCCAGCTCACCCGGCCAGAAAGAGACCCAGTACTTC. Its protein is CASSPGQKETQYF.

The rearrangement links TRBV7-6 to TRBJ2-1; the D gene is possibly TRBD1 (6 bases). This CDR3 comprises 13 residues. Trimming left V 0 bases short and J 6 bases short, with 6 bases between. Germline CDR1 SGHVS, CDR2 FNYEAQ. In DNA, the CDR3 is TGTGCCAGCAGCTTAGCACAGGGCAATGAGCAGTTCTTC. Residues: CASSLAQGNEQFF.